This T cell receptor beta chain was captured in a study of blood T cell repertoires in COVID-19. Turning to the study itself: COVID-19 samples, acute and convalescent, were from the United States, Italy and Spain. T cells, B-cell-depleted T cells, or PBMCs supplied cDNA or gDNA.

This table comes from immunoSEQ multiplex PCR, and its TCRdb copy is limited to in-frame clones, with some not included. There are around 220,000 clones in the sample; 82% occur only once, and over 7% lies in the top ten. With 0 bases clipped from V and 2 bases from J, the junction kept 4 bases outside the gene matches. In germline, CDR1 is SGHDT, CDR2 YYEEEE. The CDR3 is 15 residues long. Seattle patients were enrolled during active infection and followed longitudinally. The chain has TRBV5-6 and TRBJ2-7, with 8 bases identical to TRBD1. The sample taken for sequencing was peripheral blood. The sequence came from a woman older than 75 with COVID-19, enrolled during active disease. For the CDR3, the DNA is TGTGCCAGCAGCTTGGACCCGGGACAGGCCTACGAGCAGTACTTC. Its protein product is CASSLDPGQAYEQYF.